What follows are 5 T cell receptor beta chains derived from one specimen sequenced in a study of CD8 T cells in ankylosing spondylitis. TCRdb independently ran MiXCR on the 5' RACE reads; one entry per CDR3 protein. The sample records about 140,000 distinct CDR3 sequences, approximately 32% being singletons. The specimen was synovial fluid, either unsorted or a sorted T cell fraction (not recorded which). The origin of the receptors is a male donor with ankylosing spondylitis.

The DNA for the CDR3 is TGCGCCAGCAGCCAAGATTGGGAGACAAGAAATCAGCCCCAGCATTTT. As protein: CASSQDWETRNQPQHF. This chain connects TRBV4-1 to TRBJ1-5; D is unresolved. The V gene lost 0 bases and the J gene lost 4 bases, with 13 bases spanning the gap. This CDR3 is built from 16 residues. Germline V gene lookup returns CDR1 MGHRA and CDR2 YSYEKL.

This chain links TRBV3-1 with TRBJ2-5; no reliable D call. CDR1 and CDR2 from the germline V gene are LGHDT and YNNKEL (reference sequence). This CDR3 is built from 13 residues. Trimming stripped 0 bases from V and 6 bases from J, with 8 bases between. The CDR3 nucleotides are TGTGCCAGCAGCCAAGAAGGTCCTAAGACCCAGTACTTC. This encodes CASSQEGPKTQYF.

This clonotype has more than one count but fewer than ten. This rearrangement joins TRBV7-2 to TRBJ2-5; tentative D call: TRBD2 (6 bases). The V gene lost 2 bases and the J gene lost 4 bases, with 14 bases spanning the gap. The germline gives CDR1 SGHTA, CDR2 FQGNSA. The CDR3 runs 15 residues. CDR3 sequence: CASSLLGGTGETQYF. CDR3 DNA: TGTGCCAGCAGCTTATTGGGCGGGACGGGAGAGACCCAGTACTTC.

The chain is built from TRBV28 and TRBJ2-1; 9 bases match TRBD1. Trimming took 10 bases from V and 8 from J; bases not matched to a gene: 15. CDR3 size: 15 residues. Germline CDR1 and CDR2: MDHEN and SYDVKM. The CDR3 region is CATLGRGQGLDEQFF. In DNA form, the CDR3 reads TGTGCCACCCTGGGTCGGGGACAGGGTCTGGATGAGCAGTTCTTC.

The gene calls are TRBV29-1 and TRBJ1-1, with D perhaps matching TRBD1 (5 bases). V dropped 7 bases and J dropped 3 bases, with 12 bases sitting between them. Germline CDR1 is SQVTM and CDR2 is ANQGSEA. This CDR3 region has 12 residues. CDR3 bases: TGCAGCGCCGGACTGGGGGACACTGAAGCTTTCTTT. Translating gives CSAGLGDTEAFF.